These 16 T cell receptor beta chains were all obtained from the same sample, sequenced in a study of identifying expanded T cells in peripheral blood (dated by TCRdb to between 2018 and 2020). Libraries were made using the immunoSEQ multiplex PCR assay. What TCRdb holds here is the immuneACCESS table cut down to in-frame rearrangements. Part of the clones is not present; checked against another copy, under half of the missing clones reflect an unresolved V gene, and the others are unexplained. A total of 100,000 or so clones appear in this sample, approximately 90% of them only once. Of the sample, 14% falls within the top ten clones. Sequencing used blood. Receptors originate from a person aged 18-69 years in good health.

The chain joins TRBV7-2 to TRBJ1-2; possible D gene TRBD1, 6 bases. Germline values: CDR1 SGHTA, CDR2 FQGNSA. This CDR3 contains 13 residues. V lost 11 bases to trimming and J lost 7 bases, with 20 bases between them. The CDR3 DNA is TGTGCCGCTACACCGACCCGGGGGCTTGGCTACACCTTC. It translates to CAATPTRGLGYTF.

The CDR3 here is CASSPAPLADTGELFF. As DNA, the CDR3 is TGTGCCAGCAGCCCTGCTCCTCTGGCGGACACCGGGGAGCTGTTTTTT. The J gene is TRBJ2-2, the V gene TRBV11-2; no definite D call. Germline V gives CDR1 SGHAT, CDR2 FQNNGV. The CDR3 loop spans 16 amino acids. V lost 5 bases to trimming and J lost 3 bases, with 16 bases between them.

V is TRBV10-3 and J is TRBJ1-1; no clear D gene. CDR3 length: 13 amino acids. V gave up 7 bases and J gave up 1 base, with 10 bases separating them. The germline gives CDR1 ENHRY, CDR2 SYGVKD. The CDR3 bases are TGTGCCATCACGGACTCTACGAACACTGAAGCTTTCTTT. Translated: CAITDSTNTEAFF.

This chain links TRBV25-1 with TRBJ1-3; 9 bases line up with TRBD1. The J segment lost 2 bases and the V segment lost 3 bases, leaving 11 bases of the junction unmatched. The CDR3 has 18 amino acids. Germline V gene data show CDR1 as MGHDK and CDR2 as SYGVNS. The DNA of the CDR3 is TGTGCCAGCAGTGATCCCGGGACAGGGCTTGTGACTGGAAACACCATATATTTT. Protein product: CASSDPGTGLVTGNTIYF.

The CDR3 DNA is TGTGCCTGGAGTGTAATGGAGGGGGGCTACGAGCAGTACTTC. Amino acid sequence: CAWSVMEGGYEQYF. This chain links TRBV30 with TRBJ2-7; D tentatively reads TRBD1 or TRBD2 (6 bases each). The CDR3 consists of 14 residues. With 0 bases removed from V and 3 bases from J, the gap between germline ends came to 12 bases. Per germline, CDR1 GTSNPN and CDR2 SVGIG (reference sequence).

The chain joins TRBV7-2 to TRBJ1-1; D gene uncertain. The CDR3 extends over 12 amino acids. In germline, CDR1 is SGHTA, CDR2 FQGNSA. The V end was cut by 1 base, the J end by 11 bases, with 11 bases between. The CDR3 coding sequence is TGTGCCAGCAGCTTAGAGGGTTGGTATGCTTTCTTT. Residues: CASSLEGWYAFF.

The V and J genes are TRBV19 and TRBJ2-7, with 11 bases that match TRBD1. The CDR3 runs 15 residues. CDR1 is LNHDA and CDR2 is SQIVND in the germline V gene (reference sequence). V shed 5 bases, J shed 4 bases, and the junction held 7 bases outside the gene matches. The CDR3 sequence: CASSGIGQGAYEQYF. DNA for the CDR3: TGTGCCAGTAGTGGGATTGGACAGGGGGCGTACGAGCAGTACTTC.

This clone was detected a few times. The chain joins TRBV14 to TRBJ1-2; no firm D call. Per germline, CDR1 SGHDN and CDR2 FVKESK. V lost 2 bases, J lost 8 bases, and 9 bases lay in between. This CDR3 is built from 12 residues. In nucleotides, the CDR3 is TGTGCCAGCAGCCAACTCGGGGAGGGCTACACCTTC. Its protein product is CASSQLGEGYTF.

The chain has TRBV6-5 and TRBJ1-1; 8 bases align to TRBD1. With V trimmed by 0 bases and J by 1 base, 1 base remained unmatched. This CDR3 is built from 15 residues. The V gene's germline CDR1 is MNHEY and CDR2 SVGAGI. CDR3 loop: CASSYSGTGNTEAFF. The CDR3 DNA follows: TGTGCCAGCAGTTACTCGGGGACAGGGAACACTGAAGCTTTCTTT.

The chain combines TRBV5-1 with TRBJ2-7, with D unresolved. The CDR3 has 14 residues. V lost 0 bases, J lost 1 base, and 8 bases lay in between. Looked up from germline, CDR1 is SGHRS and CDR2 is YFSETQ. CDR3 amino acids: CASSLGGPSYEQYF. CDR3 sequence (DNA): TGCGCCAGCAGCTTGGGTGGGCCTTCCTACGAGCAGTACTTC. Combining the CDR3 with reference TRBV5-1 and TRBJ2-7 gives the whole variable domain KAGVTQTPRYLIKTRGQQVTLSCSPISGHRSVSWYQQTPGQGLQFLFEYFSETQRNKGNFPGRFSGRQFSNSRSEMNVSTLELGDSALYLCASSLGGPSYEQYFGPGTRLTVT.

The V and J genes are TRBV4-1 and TRBJ2-7, with D unresolved. V lost 2 bases to trimming and J lost 9 bases, with 23 bases between them. The CDR3 loop spans 16 amino acids. Germline V lookup: CDR1 MGHRA, CDR2 YSYEKL. This chain's CDR3 is CASSQKEWQQNTLQYF. The CDR3, as DNA: TGCGCCAGCAGCCAAAAAGAATGGCAGCAAAACACCTTGCAGTACTTC.

The chain uses TRBV19 and TRBJ1-3; weak D call: TRBD1 (6 bases). The CDR3 runs to 17 residues. The V gene's germline CDR1 is LNHDA and CDR2 SQIVND (reference sequence). The ends were cut back, 10 bases at V and 0 bases at J, with 22 bases in the middle. CDR3 sequence reads: CATTEGGAPSSGNTIYF. DNA of the CDR3: TGTGCCACCACCGAAGGGGGGGCACCGAGCTCTGGAAACACCATATATTTT. The variable domain in full, with the rest retrieved from reference TRBV19 and TRBJ1-3, is DGGITQSPKYLFRKEGQNVTLSCEQNLNHDAMYWYRQDPGQGLRLIYYSQIVNDFQKGDIAEGYSVSREKKESFPLTVTSAQKNPTAFYLCATTEGGAPSSGNTIYFGEGSWLTVV.

The V gene is TRBV6-5, the J gene TRBJ2-7, with 10 positions matching TRBD2. The CDR3 sequence is 13 residues long. CDR1 is MNHEY and CDR2 is SVGAGI in the germline V gene. Trimming removed 8 bases from V and 6 bases from J; junction bases left unmatched: 7. CDR3 coding DNA: TGTGCCAGCGAGGCTAGCGGGGGCGGCGAGCAGTACTTC. Protein product: CASEASGGGEQYF.

The count of this clone is one. Other DNA sequences within the sample encode an identical CDR3. This chain uses TRBV5-1 with TRBJ2-5, with D perhaps assigned TRBD1 or TRBD2 (5 bases each). This CDR3 has 14 residues. Germline CDR1 and CDR2: SGHRS and YFSETQ. Between the trimmed V and J ends, which lost 0 bases and 2 bases, there was a span of 8 bases. CDR3 residues: CASSLGGIQETQYF. The CDR3 DNA follows: TGCGCCAGCAGCTTGGGGGGGATTCAAGAGACCCAGTACTTC.

This clone was recorded a few times. The genes are TRBV5-1 and TRBJ1-2; tentative D call: TRBD1 (5 bases). Per germline, CDR1 SGHRS and CDR2 YFSETQ. V gave up 0 bases and J gave up 4 bases, with 10 bases separating them. CDR3 length equals 14 residues. The CDR3 here is CASSLVSGSYGYTF. The CDR3 region has the DNA TGCGCCAGCAGCTTGGTTTCAGGGAGCTATGGCTACACCTTC.

This clone has a single count. This rearrangement joins TRBV11-1 to TRBJ1-2, with 10 bases aligning to TRBD1. The CDR3 length is 15 residues. Germline CDR1 SGHAT, CDR2 FQDESV (reference sequence). V was clipped by 2 bases and J by 5 bases; unmatched bases: 5. The CDR3 coding sequence is TGTGCCAGCAGCTTAACCGGGACAGGGGTTTATGGCTACACCTTC. Encoded protein: CASSLTGTGVYGYTF.